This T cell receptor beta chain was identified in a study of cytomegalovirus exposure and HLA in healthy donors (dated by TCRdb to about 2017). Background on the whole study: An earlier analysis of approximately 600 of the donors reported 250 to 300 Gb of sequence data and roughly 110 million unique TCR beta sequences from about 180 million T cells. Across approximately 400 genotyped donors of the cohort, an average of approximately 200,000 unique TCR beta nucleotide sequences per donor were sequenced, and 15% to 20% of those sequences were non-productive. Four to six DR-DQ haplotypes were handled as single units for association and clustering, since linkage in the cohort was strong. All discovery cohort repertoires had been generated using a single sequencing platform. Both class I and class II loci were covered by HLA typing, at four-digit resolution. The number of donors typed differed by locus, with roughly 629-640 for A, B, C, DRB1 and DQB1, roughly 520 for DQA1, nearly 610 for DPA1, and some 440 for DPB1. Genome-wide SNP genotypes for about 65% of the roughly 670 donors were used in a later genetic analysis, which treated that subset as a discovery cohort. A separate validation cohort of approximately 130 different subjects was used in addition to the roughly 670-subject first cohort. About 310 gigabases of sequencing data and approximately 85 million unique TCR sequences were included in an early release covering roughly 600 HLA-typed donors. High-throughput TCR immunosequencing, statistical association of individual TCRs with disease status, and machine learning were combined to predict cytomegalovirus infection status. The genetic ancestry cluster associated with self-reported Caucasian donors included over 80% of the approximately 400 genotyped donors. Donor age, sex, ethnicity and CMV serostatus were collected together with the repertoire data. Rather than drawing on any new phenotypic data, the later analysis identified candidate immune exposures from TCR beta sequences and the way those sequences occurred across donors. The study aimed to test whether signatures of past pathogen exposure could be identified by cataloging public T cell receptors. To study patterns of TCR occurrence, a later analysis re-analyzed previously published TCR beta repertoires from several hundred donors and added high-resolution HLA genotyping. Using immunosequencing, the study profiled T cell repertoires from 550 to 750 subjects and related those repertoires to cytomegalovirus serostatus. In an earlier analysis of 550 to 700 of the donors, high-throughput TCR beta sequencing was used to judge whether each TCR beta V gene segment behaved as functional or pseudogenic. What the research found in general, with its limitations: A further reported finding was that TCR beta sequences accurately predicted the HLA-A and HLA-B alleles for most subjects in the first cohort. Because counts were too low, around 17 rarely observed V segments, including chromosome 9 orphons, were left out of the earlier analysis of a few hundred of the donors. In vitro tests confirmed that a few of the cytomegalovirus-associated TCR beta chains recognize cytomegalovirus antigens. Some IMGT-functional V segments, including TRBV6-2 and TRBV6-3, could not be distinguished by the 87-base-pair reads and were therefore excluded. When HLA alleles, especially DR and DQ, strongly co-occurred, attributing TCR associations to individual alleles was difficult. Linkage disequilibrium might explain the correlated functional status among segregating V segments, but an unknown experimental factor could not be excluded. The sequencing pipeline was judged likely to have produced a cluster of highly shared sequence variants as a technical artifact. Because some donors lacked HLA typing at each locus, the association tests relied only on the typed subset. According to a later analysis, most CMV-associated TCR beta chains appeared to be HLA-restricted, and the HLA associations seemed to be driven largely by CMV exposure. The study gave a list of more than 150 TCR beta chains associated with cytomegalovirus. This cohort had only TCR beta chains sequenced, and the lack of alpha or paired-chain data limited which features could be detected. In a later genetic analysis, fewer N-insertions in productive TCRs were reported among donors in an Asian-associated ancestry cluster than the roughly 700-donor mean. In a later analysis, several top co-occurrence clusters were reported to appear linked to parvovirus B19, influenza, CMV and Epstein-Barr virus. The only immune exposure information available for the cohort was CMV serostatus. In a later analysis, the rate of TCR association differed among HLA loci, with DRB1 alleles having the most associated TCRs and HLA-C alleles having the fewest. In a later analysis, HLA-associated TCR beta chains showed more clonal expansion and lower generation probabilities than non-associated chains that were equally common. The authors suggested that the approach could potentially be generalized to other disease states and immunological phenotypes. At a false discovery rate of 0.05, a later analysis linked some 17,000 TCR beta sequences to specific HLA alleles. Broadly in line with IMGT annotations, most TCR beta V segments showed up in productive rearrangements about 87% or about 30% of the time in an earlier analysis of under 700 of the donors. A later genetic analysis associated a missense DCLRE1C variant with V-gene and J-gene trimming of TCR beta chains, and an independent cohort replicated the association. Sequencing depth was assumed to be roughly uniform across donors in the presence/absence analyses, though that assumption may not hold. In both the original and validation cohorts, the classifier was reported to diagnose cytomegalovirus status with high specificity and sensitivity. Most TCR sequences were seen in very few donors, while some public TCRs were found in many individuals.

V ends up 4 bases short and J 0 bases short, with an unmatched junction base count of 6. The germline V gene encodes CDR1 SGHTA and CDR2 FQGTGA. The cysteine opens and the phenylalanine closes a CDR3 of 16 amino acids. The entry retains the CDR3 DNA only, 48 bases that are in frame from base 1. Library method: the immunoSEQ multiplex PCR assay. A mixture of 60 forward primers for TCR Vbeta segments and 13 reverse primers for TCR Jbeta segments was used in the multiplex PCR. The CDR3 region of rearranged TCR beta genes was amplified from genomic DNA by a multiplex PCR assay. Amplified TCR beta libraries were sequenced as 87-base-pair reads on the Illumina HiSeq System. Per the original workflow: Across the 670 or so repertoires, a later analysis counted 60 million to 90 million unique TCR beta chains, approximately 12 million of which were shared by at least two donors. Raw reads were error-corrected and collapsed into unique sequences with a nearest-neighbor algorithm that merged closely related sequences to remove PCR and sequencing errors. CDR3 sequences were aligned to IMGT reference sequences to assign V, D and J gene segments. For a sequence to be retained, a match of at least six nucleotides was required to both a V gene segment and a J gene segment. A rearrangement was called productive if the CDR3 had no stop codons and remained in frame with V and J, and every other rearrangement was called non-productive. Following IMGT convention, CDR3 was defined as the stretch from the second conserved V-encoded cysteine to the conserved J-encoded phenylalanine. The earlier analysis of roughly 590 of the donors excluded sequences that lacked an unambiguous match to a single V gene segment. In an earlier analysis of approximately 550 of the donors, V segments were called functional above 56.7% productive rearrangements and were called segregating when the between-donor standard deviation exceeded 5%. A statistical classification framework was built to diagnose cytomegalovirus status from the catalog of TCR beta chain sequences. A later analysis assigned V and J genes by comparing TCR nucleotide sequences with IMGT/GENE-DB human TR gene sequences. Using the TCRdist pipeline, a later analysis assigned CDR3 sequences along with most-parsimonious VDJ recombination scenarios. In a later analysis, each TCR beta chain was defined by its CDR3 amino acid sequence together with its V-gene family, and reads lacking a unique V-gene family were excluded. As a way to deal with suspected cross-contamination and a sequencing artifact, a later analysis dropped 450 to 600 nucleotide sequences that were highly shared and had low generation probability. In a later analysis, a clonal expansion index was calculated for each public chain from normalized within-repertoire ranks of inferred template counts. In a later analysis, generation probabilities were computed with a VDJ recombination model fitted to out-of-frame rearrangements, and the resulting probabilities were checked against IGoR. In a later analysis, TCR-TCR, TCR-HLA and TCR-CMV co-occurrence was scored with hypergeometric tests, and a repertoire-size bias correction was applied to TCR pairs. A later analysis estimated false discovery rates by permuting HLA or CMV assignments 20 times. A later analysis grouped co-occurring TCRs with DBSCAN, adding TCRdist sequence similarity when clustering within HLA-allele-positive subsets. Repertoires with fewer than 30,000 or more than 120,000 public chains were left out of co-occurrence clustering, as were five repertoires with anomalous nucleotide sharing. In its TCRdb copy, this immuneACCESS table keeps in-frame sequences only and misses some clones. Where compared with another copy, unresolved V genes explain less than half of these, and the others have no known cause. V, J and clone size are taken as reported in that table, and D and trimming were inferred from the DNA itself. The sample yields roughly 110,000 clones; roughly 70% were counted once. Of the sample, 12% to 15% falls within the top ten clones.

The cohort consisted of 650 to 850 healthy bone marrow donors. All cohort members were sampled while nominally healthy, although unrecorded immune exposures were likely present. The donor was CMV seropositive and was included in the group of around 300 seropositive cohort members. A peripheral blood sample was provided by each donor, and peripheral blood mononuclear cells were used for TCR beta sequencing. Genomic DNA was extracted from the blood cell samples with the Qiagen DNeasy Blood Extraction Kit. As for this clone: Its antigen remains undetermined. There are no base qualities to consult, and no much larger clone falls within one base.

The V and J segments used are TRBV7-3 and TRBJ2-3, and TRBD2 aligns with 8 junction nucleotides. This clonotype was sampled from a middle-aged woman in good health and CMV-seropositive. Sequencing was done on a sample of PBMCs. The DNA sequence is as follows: TGTGCCAGCAGCTGGCACGGGGGGGAAAGCACAGATACGCAGTATTTT. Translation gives CASSWHGGESTDTQYF.